This T cell receptor beta chain derives from a study of control samples from healthy donors and cancer patients. Profiling relied on immunoSEQ multiplex PCR, and the TCRdb table lists in-frame clones only, not all of them. The sample lists around 110,000 clones; 88% were seen once. Trimming took 0 bases from V and 1 from J, leaving 12 bases between them. The germline CDR1 and CDR2 sequences are MNHEY and SVGAGI. The CDR3 has 16 residues. The TCR comes from a woman between 65 and 79 years old in good health. The source material was blood. The chain has TRBV6-5 and TRBJ1-1; D gene unclear. CDR3 bases: TGTGCCAGCAGTTACTCGAAGGTGGCAGGGAACACTGAAGCTTTCTTT. Amino acids: CASSYSKVAGNTEAFF.